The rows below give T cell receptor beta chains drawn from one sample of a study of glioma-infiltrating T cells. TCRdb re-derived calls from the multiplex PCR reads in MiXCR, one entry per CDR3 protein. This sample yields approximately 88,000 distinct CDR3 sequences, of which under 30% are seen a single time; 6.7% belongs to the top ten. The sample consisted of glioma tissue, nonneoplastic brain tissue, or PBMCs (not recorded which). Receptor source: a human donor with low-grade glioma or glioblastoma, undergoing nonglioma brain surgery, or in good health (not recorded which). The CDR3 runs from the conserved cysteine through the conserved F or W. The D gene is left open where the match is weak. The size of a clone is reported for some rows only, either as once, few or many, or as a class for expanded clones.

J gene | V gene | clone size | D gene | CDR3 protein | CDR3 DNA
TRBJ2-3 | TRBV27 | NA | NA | CAGSVRAPMDTQYF | TGTGCCGGCAGTGTCAGGGCCCCCATGGATACGCAGTATTTT
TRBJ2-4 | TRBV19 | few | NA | CASKTKNIQYF | TGTGCCAGTAAGACCAAAAACATTCAGTACTTC
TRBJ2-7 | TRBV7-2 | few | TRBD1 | CASSQDRGHEQYF | TGTGCCAGCAGCCAGGACAGGGGTCACGAGCAGTACTTC
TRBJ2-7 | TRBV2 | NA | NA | CASRPPSSYEQYF | TGTGCCAGCAGACCTCCGAGCTCCTACGAGCAGTACTTC
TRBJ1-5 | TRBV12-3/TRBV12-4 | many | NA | CASSEGMGQPQHF | TGTGCCAGCAGTGAGGGTATGGGACAGCCCCAGCATTTT
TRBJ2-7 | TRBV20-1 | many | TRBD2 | CSAISGRSSYEQYF | TGCAGTGCTATTAGCGGGAGGAGCTCCTACGAGCAGTACTTC
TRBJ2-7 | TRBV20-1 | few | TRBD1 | CSASGSMVFGTGTHEQYF | TGCAGTGCTAGTGGGAGCATGGTATTCGGGACAGGGACCCACGAGCAGTACTTC
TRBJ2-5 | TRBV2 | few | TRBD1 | CASSGIGGLAETQYF | TGTGCCAGCAGTGGTATAGGGGGCCTAGCAGAGACCCAGTACTTC
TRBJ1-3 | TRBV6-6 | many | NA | CASSQTQGLEGNTIYF | TGTGCCAGCAGTCAAACCCAGGGGTTGGAAGGAAACACCATATATTTT
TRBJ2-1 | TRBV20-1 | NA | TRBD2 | CSASSGRVRDEQFF | TGCAGTGCTAGTAGCGGGAGGGTTCGTGATGAGCAGTTCTTC
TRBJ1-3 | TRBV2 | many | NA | CASSDSSGNTIYF | TGTGCCAGCAGTGACAGCTCTGGAAACACCATATATTTT
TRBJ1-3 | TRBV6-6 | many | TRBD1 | CASSYSGQGLGNTIYF | TGTGCCAGCAGTTACTCGGGACAGGGTCTTGGAAACACCATATATTTT
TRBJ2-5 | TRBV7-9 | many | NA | CASSLTAVLENQYF | TGTGCCAGCAGCTTGACCGCTGTCCTAGAGAACCAGTACTTC
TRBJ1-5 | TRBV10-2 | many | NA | CASSGQGNQPQHF | TGCGCCAGCAGTGGGCAGGGCAATCAGCCCCAGCATTTT
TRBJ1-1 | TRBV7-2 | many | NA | CASSLSKNTEAFF | TGTGCCAGCAGCTTATCAAAAAACACTGAAGCTTTCTTT
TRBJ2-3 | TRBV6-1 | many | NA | CASSGQAGDTQYF | TGTGCCAGCAGTGGACAAGCAGGGGATACGCAGTATTTT
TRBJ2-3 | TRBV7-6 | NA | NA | CASSLEGVGDTQYF | TGTGCCAGCAGCTTGGAAGGGGTTGGAGATACGCAGTATTTT
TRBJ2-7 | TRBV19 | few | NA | CASSTTGLPYEQYF | TGTGCCAGTAGTACCACAGGGTTACCATACGAGCAGTACTTC
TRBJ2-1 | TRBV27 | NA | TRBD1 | CASSPGQGYEQFF | TGTGCCAGCAGTCCGGGACAGGGATATGAGCAGTTCTTC
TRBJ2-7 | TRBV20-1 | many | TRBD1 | CSAPRGHYEQYF | TGCAGTGCGCCCAGGGGGCATTACGAGCAGTACTTC
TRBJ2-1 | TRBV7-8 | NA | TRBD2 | CASSSSPGDLAGTLYNEQFF | TGTGCCAGCAGCTCTAGCCCCGGGGACCTAGCGGGGACACTCTACAATGAGCAGTTCTTC
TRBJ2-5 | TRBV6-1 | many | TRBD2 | CASSTPGLAKETQYF | TGTGCCAGCAGTACACCGGGACTAGCAAAAGAGACCCAGTACTTC
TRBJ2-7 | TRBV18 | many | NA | CASSPASQVYF | TGTGCCAGCTCACCAGCGTCGCAGGTGTACTTC
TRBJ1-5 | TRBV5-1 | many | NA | CASSPDRYQPQHF | TGCGCCAGCAGTCCGGACAGATATCAGCCCCAGCATTTT
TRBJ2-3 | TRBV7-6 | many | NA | CASSLRITDTQYF | TGTGCCAGCAGCTTACGAATCACAGATACGCAGTATTTT
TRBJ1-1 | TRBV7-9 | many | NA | CASSPGPLNTEAFF | TGTGCCAGCAGCCCGGGACCGCTGAACACTGAAGCTTTCTTT
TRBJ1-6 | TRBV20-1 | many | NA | CSARIGSNSPLHF | TGCAGTGCTAGGATTGGGTCTAATTCACCCCTCCACTTT
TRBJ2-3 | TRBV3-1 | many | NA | CASSQDLRRYTDTQYF | TGTGCCAGCAGCCAAGATTTGAGGCGGTACACAGATACGCAGTATTTT
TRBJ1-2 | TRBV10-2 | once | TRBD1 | CASSARGGALGYTF | TGCGCCAGCAGTGCAAGAGGGGGCGCGTTAGGCTACACCTTC
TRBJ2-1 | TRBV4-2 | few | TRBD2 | CASSQPIGTSGSDEQFF | TGTGCCAGCAGCCAACCCATAGGGACTAGCGGGAGCGATGAGCAGTTCTTC
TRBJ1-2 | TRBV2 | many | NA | CASSRQDYGYTF | TGTGCCAGCAGCCGACAGGACTATGGCTACACCTTC
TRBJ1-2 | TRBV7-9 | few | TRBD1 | CASIPQDRGSNGYTF | TGTGCCAGCATCCCTCAGGACAGGGGGAGTAATGGCTACACCTTC
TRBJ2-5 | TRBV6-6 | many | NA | CASSYEKETQYF | TGTGCCAGCAGTTATGAGAAAGAGACCCAGTACTTC
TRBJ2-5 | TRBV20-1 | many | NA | CSACPVLGDQETQYF | TGCAGTGCTTGCCCTGTACTAGGGGACCAAGAGACCCAGTACTTC
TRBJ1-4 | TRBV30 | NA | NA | CAWASNEKLFF | TGTGCCTGGGCATCGAATGAAAAACTGTTTTTT
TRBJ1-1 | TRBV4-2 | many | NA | CASSQRVANTEAFF | TGTGCCAGCAGCCAGAGAGTAGCGAACACTGAAGCTTTCTTT
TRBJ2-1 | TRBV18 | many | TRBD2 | CASSPVEREEFF | TGTGCCAGCTCACCAGTTGAGCGGGAGGAGTTCTTC